These 21 T cell receptor beta chains share one sample of origin, sequenced in a study of blood T cell repertoires in COVID-19. Using immunoSEQ multiplex PCR, the repertoire was profiled, and TCRdb retains in-frame clones only, with some absent. Seen here are roughly 300,000 clones, 81% observed once, and the top ten hold roughly 2.9%. Sequenced input: peripheral blood. The receptors come from a woman aged 60-75 years with active or convalescent COVID-19.

V usage is TRBV7-3 and J usage is TRBJ2-1; TRBD1 matches at 10 bases. Germline V gives CDR1 SGHTA, CDR2 FQGTGA. CDR3 length: 15 amino acids. Trimming removed 2 bases from V and 7 bases from J; junction bases left unmatched: 5. The CDR3 sequence is CASSLDRGQENEQFF. Written as DNA, the CDR3 is TGTGCCAGCAGCTTAGACAGGGGGCAGGAGAATGAGCAGTTCTTC.

The chain carries TRBV7-2 and TRBJ2-1; the match to TRBD1 covers 7 bases. CDR3 length: 17 residues. J lost 4 bases, V lost 6 bases, and 15 bases had no gene match. Germline V CDR1 and CDR2: SGHTA, FQGNSA. This CDR3 reads CASSSGKTGQSYNEQFF. The CDR3 nucleotides read TGTGCCAGCAGTTCAGGGAAGACAGGGCAATCTTACAATGAGCAGTTCTTC.

DNA of the CDR3: TGTGCCAGCAGCCCTAGACAGGGCTCTCAAGATACGCAGTATTTT. This encodes CASSPRQGSQDTQYF. The chain uses TRBV7-9 and TRBJ2-3, with 7 bases aligning to TRBD1. V lost 5 bases, J lost 5 bases, and 10 bases stayed unmatched. The CDR3 sequence is 15 residues long. Germline CDR1 SEHNR, CDR2 FQNEAQ (reference sequence).

This rearrangement joins TRBV11-3 to TRBJ2-1, with D hard to call. The CDR3 totals 13 residues. Between the trimmed V and J ends, which lost 3 bases and 4 bases, there was a span of 7 bases. In germline, CDR1 is SGHNT, CDR2 YENEEA. The CDR3 loop reads CASSLASYNEQFF. The CDR3 region has the DNA TGTGCCAGCAGCTTGGCCAGTTACAATGAGCAGTTCTTC.

The rearrangement links TRBV2 to TRBJ1-2, with 9 bases that match TRBD1. CDR3 size: 14 residues. Per the germline V gene, CDR1 is SNHLY and CDR2 is FYNNEI. J lost 4 bases, V lost 6 bases, and 6 bases had no gene match. CDR3 sequence reads: CASSTTGGGYGYTF. The CDR3 DNA is TGTGCCAGCAGCACGACAGGGGGTGGCTATGGCTACACCTTC.

This clone turned up a few times. The chain couples TRBV18 to TRBJ2-1; the match to TRBD1 covers 7 bases. Germline V CDR1 and CDR2: KGHSH, LQKENI. Unmatched junction bases numbered 3, after V lost 4 bases and J lost 6 bases. The CDR3 consists of 13 residues. The CDR3: CASSRSGGNEQFF. DNA of the CDR3: TGTGCCAGCTCACGTTCAGGGGGCAATGAGCAGTTCTTC. Filled out from reference TRBV18 and TRBJ2-1, the complete variable domain reads NAGVMQNPRHLVRRRGQEARLRCSPMKGHSHVYWYRQLPEEGLKFMVYLQKENIIDESGMPKERFSAEFPKEGPSILRIQQVVRGDSAAYFCASSRSGGNEQFFGPGTRLTVL.

The chain couples TRBV19 to TRBJ2-5, with D possibly being TRBD2 (5 bases). This CDR3 spans 12 amino acids. Germline assignment: CDR1 LNHDA and CDR2 SQIVND (reference sequence). The V gene lost 3 bases and the J gene lost 5 bases, with 7 bases spanning the gap. CDR3 sequence: CASSIPGETQYF. The CDR3 DNA follows: TGTGCCAGTAGTATTCCGGGGGAGACCCAGTACTTC.

This chain connects TRBV9 to TRBJ1-4, with D uncertain. This CDR3 contains 17 residues. Deletions cut 0 bases from V and 1 base from J, with 13 bases between. Germline V gene data show CDR1 as SGDLS and CDR2 as YYNGEE. CDR3 nucleotides: TGTGCCAGCAGCGTAGACCCCGTTCCCGGAACTAATGAAAAACTGTTTTTT. This translates into CASSVDPVPGTNEKLFF.

In this sample, this clone turned up once. This rearrangement joins TRBV3-1 (or the pseudogene TRBV3-2) to TRBJ1-1, with TRBD1 matching 9 bases. Germline CDR1 LGHDT, CDR2 YNNKEL (reference sequence). CDR3 length: 18 residues. V gave up 1 base and J gave up 1 base; unmatched junction bases: 10. The CDR3 bases are TGTGCCAGCAGCCAAGTGCCCCCGGACAGGGGAACGAACACTGAAGCTTTCTTT. Protein product: CASSQVPPDRGTNTEAFF.

This clone was seen just once. This chain links TRBV4-2 with TRBJ2-7; TRBD1 matches at 7 bases. Germline lookup yields CDR1 LGHNA and CDR2 YNFKEQ. The ends lost 0 bases at V and 6 bases at J; junction bases unmatched: 8. The CDR3 sequence is 15 residues long. The CDR3 DNA reads TGTGCCAGCAGCCAAGAAGTTCGAGGGGGCGGCGAGCAGTACTTC. Its protein is CASSQEVRGGGEQYF.

The chain is built from TRBV7-9 and TRBJ1-2; 7 nucleotides agree with TRBD1. The CDR3 is 15 residues long. V was pared by 7 bases and J by 7 bases, with 15 bases of the junction left unmatched. Germline V gives CDR1 SEHNR, CDR2 FQNEAQ (reference sequence). This chain's CDR3 is CASTPIGGAGGGYTF. The CDR3 nucleotides are TGTGCCAGCACCCCAATAGGTGGGGCAGGGGGTGGCTACACCTTC.

With regard to this clone: Other DNA sequences in the same sample also yield this CDR3. This chain connects TRBV6-5 to TRBJ1-1, with D hard to call. The V gene lost 8 bases and the J gene lost 1 base, with 11 bases spanning the gap. CDR1 is MNHEY and CDR2 is SVGAGI in the germline V gene. This CDR3 has 13 residues. CDR3 sequence (DNA): TGTGCCAGCTTGGGCCGATCGAACACTGAAGCTTTCTTT. It is translated as CASLGRSNTEAFF.

The rearrangement joins TRBV18 to TRBJ2-3, with 7 bases matching TRBD2. CDR1 and CDR2 (germline): KGHSH, LQKENI. V trimming: 3 bases; J trimming: 6 bases; junction bases outside the gene matches: 3. This CDR3 contains 13 residues. The CDR3, as DNA: TGTGCCAGCTCACCTGGGACTACGGATACGCAGTATTTT. Encoded protein: CASSPGTTDTQYF.

This chain links TRBV7-2 with TRBJ1-1; D unclear. The V and J ends lost 1 base and 5 bases respectively, with 14 bases between them. Germline V lookup: CDR1 SGHTA, CDR2 FQGNSA. CDR3 length: 15 amino acids. The chain's CDR3 is CASSLGLAGWTEAFF. The CDR3 DNA reads as TGTGCCAGCAGCTTAGGCTTAGCGGGATGGACTGAAGCTTTCTTT.

This clone showed up just once. In DNA form, the CDR3 reads TGTGCCAGTACAAGGACAGGGAGCTCCTATAATTCACCCCTCCACTTT. It codes for CASTRTGSSYNSPLHF. The V gene is TRBV19, the J gene TRBJ1-6; 8 bases map to TRBD1. There are 16 residues in the CDR3. The germline CDR1 and CDR2 sequences are LNHDA and SQIVND (reference sequence). The trim removed 7 bases at V and 0 bases at J, leaving 5 bases unmatched.

The chain has TRBV4-1 and TRBJ1-1, with D perhaps matching TRBD1 (5 bases). The length of the CDR3 is 14 residues. V was pared by 0 bases and J by 4 bases, with 9 bases between. CDR1 is MGHRA, CDR2 YSYEKL, per germline. The CDR3, as DNA: TGCGCCAGCAGCCAAGAGGCAGGGATCACTGAAGCTTTCTTT. Translating gives CASSQEAGITEAFF.

The chain carries TRBV12-5 and TRBJ2-1; weak D call: TRBD2 (7 bases). Trimming shortened V by 0 bases and J by 6 bases, and 21 bases separated the two germline ends. CDR1 is LGHNT and CDR2 is FRNRAP in the germline V gene. The CDR3 extends over 18 amino acids. CDR3 bases: TGTGCTAGTGGTTTGGTACTGGGGGGGGCCGTTTACGTCAATGAGCAGTTCTTC. Amino acids: CASGLVLGGAVYVNEQFF. The entire variable domain, with the rest obtained from reference TRBV12-5 and TRBJ2-1, is as follows: DARVTQTPRHKVTEMGQEVTMRCQPILGHNTVFWYRQTMMQGLELLAYFRNRAPLDDSGMPKDRFSAEMPDATLATLKIQPSEPRDSAVYFCASGLVLGGAVYVNEQFFGPGTRLTVL.

This clone was recorded only once. The chain has TRBV5-8 and TRBJ2-7, with D perhaps matching TRBD1 (6 bases). Germline V gene sequence: CDR1 SGHTS, CDR2 YDEGEE. CDR3 length equals 13 residues. The ends were cut back, 0 bases at V and 6 bases at J, with 10 bases in the middle. The CDR3 reads CASSLGQAREQYF. The CDR3 DNA reads TGTGCCAGCAGCTTGGGACAGGCCCGCGAGCAGTACTTC. Complete variable domain (other parts from reference TRBV5-8 and TRBJ2-7): EAGVTQSPTHLIKTRGQQATLRCSPISGHTSVYWYQQALGLGLQFLLWYDEGEERNRGNFPPRFSGRQFPNYSSELNVNALELEDSALYLCASSLGQAREQYFGPGTRLTVT.

The chain uses TRBV6-4 and TRBJ1-2, with TRBD1 matching 10 bases. This CDR3 is 14 amino acids long. Trimming took 10 bases from V and 4 from J; bases not matched to a gene: 9. CDR1 is MRHNA and CDR2 is SNTAGT in the germline V gene. CDR3 amino acids: CATRPGQGIYGYTF. CDR3 DNA: TGTGCCACCCGACCGGGACAGGGGATCTATGGCTACACCTTC.

V and J are TRBV7-3 and TRBJ2-3, with TRBD2 matching 7 bases. The CDR3 loop spans 15 amino acids. Trimming cost V 5 bases and J 3 bases; bases outside gene matches: 8. CDR1 and CDR2 (germline): SGHTA, FQGTGA. The CDR3 reads CASSEGTTQTDTQYF. The CDR3 DNA is TGTGCCAGCAGCGAAGGGACTACCCAAACAGATACGCAGTATTTT.

This chain connects TRBV7-2 to TRBJ2-7; 10 bases line up with TRBD2. The CDR3 extends over 13 amino acids. The V gene's germline CDR1 is SGHTA and CDR2 FQGNSA. V was pared by 11 bases and J by 2 bases, with 6 bases of the junction left unmatched. CDR3 in DNA: TGTGCCGGCCGGACTAGCGGAACCTACGAGCAGTACTTC. It specifies CAGRTSGTYEQYF.